The source of this T cell receptor beta chain is a study of blood T cell repertoires in COVID-19. TCRdb's table, derived via immunoSEQ multiplex PCR, lists solely in-frame clones and lacks some. The sample includes some 290,000 clones, 89% of them seen just once. The CDR3 is 15 amino acids. Trimming at V came to 4 bases and at J to 5 bases, leaving 9 bases not matched to a gene. Germline loops: CDR1 SGHRS, CDR2 YFSETQ. The sequenced material came from PBMCs or T cells enriched from blood (not recorded which). This TCR was sampled from a woman aged 25 to 39 who had recovered from COVID-19. The rearrangement uses TRBV5-1 and TRBJ2-1, with TRBD1 identical over 7 bases. The CDR3 spells CASSPGQLINNEQFF. CDR3 sequence (DNA): TGCGCCAGCAGCCCGGGACAGCTCATTAACAATGAGCAGTTCTTC.